The clone carrying this T cell receptor beta chain was seen ten or more times. The antigen remains undetermined. The sample originates from a study of T-cell reconstitution after alpha-beta-depleted transplantation in children. A TCRbeta library incorporating unique molecular identifiers was prepared. Each CDR3 protein is one row after TCRdb ran MiXCR on the PCR reads. The data contain over 200,000 distinct CDR3 sequences, approximately 11% of them singletons. The CDR3 has 15 amino acids. Per germline, CDR1 SEHNR and CDR2 FQNEAQ (reference sequence). V shed 5 bases, J shed 8 bases, and the junction held 5 bases outside the gene matches. Whole-study findings and limits: In patients about two months after transplant, alpha-beta T cells reportedly arose from several hundred expanded graft clones. Surviving thymic progenitors and recipient T cells were the source of high TCRbeta diversity at day 60 in some patients. T-cell counts and diversity were attributed mostly to newly produced T cells one year after transplant.

The sequencing used PBMCs, collected before TCRalphabeta/CD19-depleted stem cell transplant. This rearrangement joins TRBV7-9 to TRBJ2-1; 14 bases align to TRBD2. This receptor was taken from a child less than two years old with acute myeloid leukemia, due to receive a stem cell transplant. The CDR3 DNA reads TGTGCCAGCAGCCTGGCGGGACTAGCGGGAGATGAGCAGTTCTTC. Translating it yields CASSLAGLAGDEQFF.